This T cell receptor beta chain was captured by sequencing in a study of identical twins. From the 5' RACE reads, TCRdb called clonotypes with MiXCR, one entry per CDR3 protein. The table lists around 550,000 distinct CDR3 sequences, 12% to 15% of them singletons. Trimming took off 5 bases at V and 1 base at J, with 14 bases between the two ends. This CDR3 has 15 amino acids. Germline V CDR1 and CDR2: SGHAT, FQNNGV. The data were also submitted as part of a second study, on yellow fever vaccine responses in identical twins.

The receptor was derived from a woman aged 18 to 35 in good health. The V gene is TRBV11-2, the J gene TRBJ1-2; the D gene is possibly TRBD1 (5 bases). The sequenced sample was CD4+ T cells sorted from blood. The CDR3 coding sequence is TGTGCCAGCAGCCAGAGGGGTGGGGGTAACTATGGCTACACCTTC. It codes for CASSQRGGGNYGYTF.